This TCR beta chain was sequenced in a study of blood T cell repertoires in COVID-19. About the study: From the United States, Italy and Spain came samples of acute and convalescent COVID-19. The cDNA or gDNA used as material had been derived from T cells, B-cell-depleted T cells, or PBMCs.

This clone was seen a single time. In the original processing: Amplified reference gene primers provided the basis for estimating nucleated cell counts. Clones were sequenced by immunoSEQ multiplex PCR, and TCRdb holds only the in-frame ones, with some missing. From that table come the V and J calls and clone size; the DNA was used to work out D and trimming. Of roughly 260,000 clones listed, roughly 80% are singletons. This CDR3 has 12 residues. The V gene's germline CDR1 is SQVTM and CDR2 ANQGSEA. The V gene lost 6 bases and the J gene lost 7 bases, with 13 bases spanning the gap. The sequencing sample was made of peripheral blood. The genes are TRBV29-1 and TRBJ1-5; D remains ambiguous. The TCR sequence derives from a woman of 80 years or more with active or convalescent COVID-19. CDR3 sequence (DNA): TGCAGCGTCCACGTCGAGGGCCAGCCCCAGCATTTT. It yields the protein CSVHVEGQPQHF.